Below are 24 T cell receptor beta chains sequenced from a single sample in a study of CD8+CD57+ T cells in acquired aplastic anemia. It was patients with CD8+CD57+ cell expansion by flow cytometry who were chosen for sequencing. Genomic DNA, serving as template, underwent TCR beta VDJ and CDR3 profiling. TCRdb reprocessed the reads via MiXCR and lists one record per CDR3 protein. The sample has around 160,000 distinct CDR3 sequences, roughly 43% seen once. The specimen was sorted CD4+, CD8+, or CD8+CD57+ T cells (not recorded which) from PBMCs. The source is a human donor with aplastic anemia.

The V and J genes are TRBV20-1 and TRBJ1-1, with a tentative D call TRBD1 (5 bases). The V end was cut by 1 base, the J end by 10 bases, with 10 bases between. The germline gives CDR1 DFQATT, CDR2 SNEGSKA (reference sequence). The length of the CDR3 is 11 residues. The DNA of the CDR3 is TGCAGTGCTAGAGTGGGGGTTGCAGCTTTCTTT. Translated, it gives CSARVGVAAFF.

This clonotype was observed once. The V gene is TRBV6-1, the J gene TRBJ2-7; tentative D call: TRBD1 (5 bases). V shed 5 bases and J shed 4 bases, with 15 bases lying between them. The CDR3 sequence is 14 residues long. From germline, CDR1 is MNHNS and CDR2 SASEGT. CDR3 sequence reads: CASSRGPPPYEQYF. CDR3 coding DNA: TGTGCCAGCAGTAGGGGCCCACCCCCTTACGAGCAGTACTTC.

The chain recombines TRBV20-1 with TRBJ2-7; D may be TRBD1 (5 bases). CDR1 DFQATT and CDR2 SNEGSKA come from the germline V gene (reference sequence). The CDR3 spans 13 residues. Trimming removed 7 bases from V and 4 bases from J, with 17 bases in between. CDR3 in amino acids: CSVPGLGSYEQYF. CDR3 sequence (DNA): TGCAGTGTTCCAGGGTTAGGGTCGTACGAGCAGTACTTC.

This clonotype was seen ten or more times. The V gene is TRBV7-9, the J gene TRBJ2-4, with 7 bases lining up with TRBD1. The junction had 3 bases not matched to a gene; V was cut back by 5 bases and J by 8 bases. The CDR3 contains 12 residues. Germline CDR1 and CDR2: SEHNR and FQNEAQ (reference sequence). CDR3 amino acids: CASSPQGDIQYF. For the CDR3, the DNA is TGTGCCAGCAGCCCGCAGGGGGACATTCAGTACTTC. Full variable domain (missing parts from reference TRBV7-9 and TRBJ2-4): DTGVSQNPRHKITKRGQNVTFRCDPISEHNRLYWYRQTLGQGPEFLTYFQNEAQLEKSRLLSDRFSAERPKGSFSTLEIQRTEQGDSAMYLCASSPQGDIQYFGAGTRLSVL.

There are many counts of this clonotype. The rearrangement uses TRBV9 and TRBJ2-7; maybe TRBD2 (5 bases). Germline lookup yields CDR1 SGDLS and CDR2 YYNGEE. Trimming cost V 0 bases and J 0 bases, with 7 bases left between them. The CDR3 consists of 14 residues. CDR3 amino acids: CASSVGADSYEQYF. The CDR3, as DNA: TGTGCCAGCAGCGTAGGAGCGGACTCCTACGAGCAGTACTTC.

The CDR3 DNA reads TGTGCCAGCAATGGAGTATTTACCTTCGAGCAGTACTTC. Protein: CASNGVFTFEQYF. The J gene is TRBJ2-7, the V gene TRBV2; unclear D gene. CDR1 SNHLY and CDR2 FYNNEI come from the germline V gene. The V and J ends lost 7 bases and 6 bases respectively, with 16 bases between them. CDR3 length: 13 residues.

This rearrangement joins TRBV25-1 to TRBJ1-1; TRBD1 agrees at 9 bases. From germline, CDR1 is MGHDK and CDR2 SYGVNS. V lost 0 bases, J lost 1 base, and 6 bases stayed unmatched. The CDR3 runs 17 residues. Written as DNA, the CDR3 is TGTGCCAGCAGTGAATATGGACCGGGACAGGGGAACACTGAAGCTTTCTTT. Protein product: CASSEYGPGQGNTEAFF.

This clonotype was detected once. CDR3 amino acids: CASSHPGQGGYGYTF. Here the CDR3 DNA reads TGTGCCAGCAGCCATCCGGGACAGGGGGGCTATGGCTACACCTTC. V usage is TRBV7-9 and J usage is TRBJ1-2, with 11 bases lining up with TRBD1. Per the germline V gene, CDR1 is SEHNR and CDR2 is FQNEAQ (reference sequence). This CDR3 region has 15 residues. V lost 5 bases to trimming and J lost 4 bases; unmatched junction nucleotides: 6.

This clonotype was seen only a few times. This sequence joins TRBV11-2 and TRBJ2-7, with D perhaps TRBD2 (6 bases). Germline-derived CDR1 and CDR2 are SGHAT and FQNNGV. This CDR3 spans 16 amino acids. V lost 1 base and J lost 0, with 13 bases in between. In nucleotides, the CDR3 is TGTGCCAGCAGCTTAGGGGGAGGCCCAAGCTCCTACGAGCAGTACTTC. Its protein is CASSLGGGPSSYEQYF.

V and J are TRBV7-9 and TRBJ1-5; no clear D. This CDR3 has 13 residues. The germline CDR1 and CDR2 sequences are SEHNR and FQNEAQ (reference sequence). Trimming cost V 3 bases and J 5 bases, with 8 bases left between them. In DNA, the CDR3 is TGTGCCAGCAGCTTGGCCGAGGATCAGCCCCAGCATTTT. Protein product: CASSLAEDQPQHF. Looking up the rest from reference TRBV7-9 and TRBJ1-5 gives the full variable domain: DTGVSQNPRHKITKRGQNVTFRCDPISEHNRLYWYRQTLGQGPEFLTYFQNEAQLEKSRLLSDRFSAERPKGSFSTLEIQRTEQGDSAMYLCASSLAEDQPQHFGDGTRLSIL.

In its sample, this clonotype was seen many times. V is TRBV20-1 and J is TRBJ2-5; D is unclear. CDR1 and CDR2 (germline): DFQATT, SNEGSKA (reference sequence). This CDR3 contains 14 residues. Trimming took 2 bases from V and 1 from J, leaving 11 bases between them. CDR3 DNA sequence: TGCAGTGCTAGACCAGGTACGGGCCAAGAGACCCAGTACTTC. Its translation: CSARPGTGQETQYF.

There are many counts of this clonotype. The CDR3 DNA is TGCAGTGCTAGAGTAGGGACAACGAACACTGAAGCTTTCTTT. Protein: CSARVGTTNTEAFF. The V and J genes are TRBV20-1 and TRBJ1-1; D is possibly TRBD1 (6 bases). Germline assignment: CDR1 DFQATT and CDR2 SNEGSKA (reference sequence). The CDR3 runs to 14 residues. V was pared by 1 base and J by 1 base, with 10 bases between.

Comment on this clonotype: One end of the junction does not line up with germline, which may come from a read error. CDR3 nucleotides: TGTGCCGGCAGCTTGACGGGGGAGTTGGCTTTCTTT. Translating it yields CAGSLTGELAFF. J is TRBJ1-1 and V is TRBV5-6; weak D call: TRBD1 (5 bases). Germline CDR1 is SGHDT and CDR2 is YYEEEE. This CDR3 contains 12 residues.

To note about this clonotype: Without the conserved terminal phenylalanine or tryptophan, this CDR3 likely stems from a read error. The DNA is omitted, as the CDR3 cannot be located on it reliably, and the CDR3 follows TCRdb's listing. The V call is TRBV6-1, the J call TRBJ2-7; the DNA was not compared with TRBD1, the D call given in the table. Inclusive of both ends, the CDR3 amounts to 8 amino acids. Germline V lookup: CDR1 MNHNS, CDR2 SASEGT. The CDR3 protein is CASSDSDR.

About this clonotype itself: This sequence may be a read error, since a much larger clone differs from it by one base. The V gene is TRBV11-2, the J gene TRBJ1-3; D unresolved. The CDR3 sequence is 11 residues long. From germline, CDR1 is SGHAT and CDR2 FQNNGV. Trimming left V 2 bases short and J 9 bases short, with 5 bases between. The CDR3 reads CASSLSSTIYF. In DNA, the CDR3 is TGTGCCAGCAGCTTAAGTAGCACCATATATTTT.

CDR3 in DNA: TGCGCCAGCAGCTTGGTCAAGGTTGGGACAGGGCAAGAGACCCAGTACTTC. Translation: CASSLVKVGTGQETQYF. The V call is TRBV5-1, the J call TRBJ2-5; 9 bases are a match to TRBD1. The ends lost 0 bases at V and 2 bases at J; junction bases unmatched: 8. This CDR3 region has 17 residues. Germline assignment: CDR1 SGHRS and CDR2 YFSETQ.

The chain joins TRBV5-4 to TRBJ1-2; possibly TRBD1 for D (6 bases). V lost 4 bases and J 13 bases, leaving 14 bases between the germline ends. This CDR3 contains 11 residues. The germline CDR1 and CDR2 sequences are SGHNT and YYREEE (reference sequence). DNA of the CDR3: TGTGCCAGCAGCCAGGACAGAGTCTGCACCTTC. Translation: CASSQDRVCTF. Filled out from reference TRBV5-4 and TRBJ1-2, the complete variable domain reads ETGVTQSPTHLIKTRGQQVTLRCSSQSGHNTVSWYQQALGQGPQFIFQYYREEENGRGNFPPRFSGLQFPNYSSELNVNALELDDSALYLCASSQDRVCTFGSGTRLTVV.

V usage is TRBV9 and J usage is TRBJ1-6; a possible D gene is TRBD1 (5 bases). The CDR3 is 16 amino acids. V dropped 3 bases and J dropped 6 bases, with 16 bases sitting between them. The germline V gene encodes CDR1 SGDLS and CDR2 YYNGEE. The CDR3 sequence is CASSARRGGGNSPLHF. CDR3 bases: TGTGCCAGCAGCGCCCGCCGTGGGGGAGGTAATTCACCCCTCCACTTT. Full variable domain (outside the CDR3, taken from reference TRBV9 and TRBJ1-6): DSGVTQTPKHLITATGQRVTLRCSPRSGDLSVYWYQQSLDQGLQFLIQYYNGEERAKGNILERFSAQQFPDLHSELNLSSLELGDSALYFCASSARRGGGNSPLHFGNGTRLTVT.

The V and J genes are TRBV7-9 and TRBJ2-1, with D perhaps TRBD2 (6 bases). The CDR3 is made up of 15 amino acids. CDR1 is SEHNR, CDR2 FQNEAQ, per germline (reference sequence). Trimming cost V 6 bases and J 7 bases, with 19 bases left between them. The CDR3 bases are TGTGCCAGCAGGGGAGGTGGGGACTGGAGGAATGAGCAGTTCTTC. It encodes CASRGGGDWRNEQFF.

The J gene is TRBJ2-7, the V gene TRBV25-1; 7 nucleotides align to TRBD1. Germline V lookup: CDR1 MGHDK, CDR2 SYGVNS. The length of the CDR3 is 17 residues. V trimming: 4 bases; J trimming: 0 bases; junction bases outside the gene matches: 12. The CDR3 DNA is TGTGCCAGCAGTGTATCCCTGGGACAGTCGTACTCCTACGAGCAGTACTTC. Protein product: CASSVSLGQSYSYEQYF.

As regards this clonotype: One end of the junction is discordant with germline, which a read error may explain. The CDR3 here is CAGSFRAADGKLFF. CDR3 nucleotide sequence: TGTGCCGGCAGCTTCCGGGCCGCAGATGGAAAACTGTTTTTT. The V call is TRBV2, the J call TRBJ1-4, with no clear D. This CDR3 has 14 amino acids. CDR1 and CDR2 from the germline V gene are SNHLY and FYNNEI.

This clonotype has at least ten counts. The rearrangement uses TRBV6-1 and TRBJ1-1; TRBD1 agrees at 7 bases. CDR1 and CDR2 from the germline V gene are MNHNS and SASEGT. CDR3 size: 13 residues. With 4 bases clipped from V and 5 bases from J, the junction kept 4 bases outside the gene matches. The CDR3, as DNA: TGTGCCAGCAGTGCAGGGGGGGGGACTGAAGCTTTCTTT. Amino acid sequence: CASSAGGGTEAFF.

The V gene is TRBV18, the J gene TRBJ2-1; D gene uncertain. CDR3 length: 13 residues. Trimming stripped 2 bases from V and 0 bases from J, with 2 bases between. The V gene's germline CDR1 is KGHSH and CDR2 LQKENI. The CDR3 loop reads CASSPDSYNEQFF. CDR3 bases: TGTGCCAGCTCACCAGACTCCTACAATGAGCAGTTCTTC.

CDR3 amino acids: CATSRENQGLRPYEQYF. The CDR3 DNA is TGTGCCACCAGCAGAGAAAATCAGGGGCTTCGACCCTACGAGCAGTACTTC. The rearrangement uses TRBV15 and TRBJ2-7; perhaps TRBD1 as D (6 bases). Per the germline V gene, CDR1 is LNHNV and CDR2 is YYDKDF (reference sequence). With 0 bases removed from V and 2 bases from J, the gap between germline ends came to 17 bases. This CDR3 region has 17 residues.